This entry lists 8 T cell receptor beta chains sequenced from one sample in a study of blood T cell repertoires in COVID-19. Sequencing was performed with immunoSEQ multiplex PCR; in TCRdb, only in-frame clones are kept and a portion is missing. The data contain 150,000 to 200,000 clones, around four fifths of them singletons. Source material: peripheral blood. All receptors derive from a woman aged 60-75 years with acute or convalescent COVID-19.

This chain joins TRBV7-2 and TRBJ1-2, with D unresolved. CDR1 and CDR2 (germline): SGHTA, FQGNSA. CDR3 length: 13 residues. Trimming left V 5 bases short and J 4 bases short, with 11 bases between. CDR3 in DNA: TGTGCCAGCAGCCTCGACGGAGCCTATGGCTACACCTTC. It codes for CASSLDGAYGYTF.

CDR3 DNA: TGCGCCAGCAGCTTATACTTGGACAGGGGGGAGACCCAGTACTTC. This sequence encodes CASSLYLDRGETQYF. This chain joins TRBV4-3 and TRBJ2-5; 10 positions match TRBD1. CDR1 is LGHNA and CDR2 is YSLEER in the germline V gene. The CDR3 contains 15 residues. V was pared by 5 bases and J by 5 bases, with 8 bases of the junction left unmatched.

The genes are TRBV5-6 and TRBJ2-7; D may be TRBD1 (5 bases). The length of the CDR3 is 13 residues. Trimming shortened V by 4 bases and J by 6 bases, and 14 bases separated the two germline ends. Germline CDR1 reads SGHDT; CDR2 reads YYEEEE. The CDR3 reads CASSTTVASEQYF. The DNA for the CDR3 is TGTGCCAGCAGCACGACAGTAGCCAGCGAGCAGTACTTC.

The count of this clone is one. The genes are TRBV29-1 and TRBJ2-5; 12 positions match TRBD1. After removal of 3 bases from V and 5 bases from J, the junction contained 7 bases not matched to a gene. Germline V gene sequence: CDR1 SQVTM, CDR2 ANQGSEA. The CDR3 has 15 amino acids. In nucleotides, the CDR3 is TGCAGCGTTGATTACGGGACAGGGGGCGGGGAGACCCAGTACTTC. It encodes CSVDYGTGGGETQYF. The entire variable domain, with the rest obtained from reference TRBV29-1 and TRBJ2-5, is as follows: SAVISQKPSRDICQRGTSLTIQCQVDSQVTMMFWYRQQPGQSLTLIATANQGSEATYESGFVIDKFPISRPNLTFSTLTVSNMSPEDSSIYLCSVDYGTGGGETQYFGPGTRLLVL.

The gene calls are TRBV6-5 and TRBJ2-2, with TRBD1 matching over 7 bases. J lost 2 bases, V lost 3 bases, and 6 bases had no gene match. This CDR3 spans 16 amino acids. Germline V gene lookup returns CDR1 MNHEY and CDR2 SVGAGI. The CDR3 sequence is CASSYLGGGNTGELFF. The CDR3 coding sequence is TGTGCCAGCAGTTATTTAGGGGGCGGAAACACCGGGGAGCTGTTTTTT.

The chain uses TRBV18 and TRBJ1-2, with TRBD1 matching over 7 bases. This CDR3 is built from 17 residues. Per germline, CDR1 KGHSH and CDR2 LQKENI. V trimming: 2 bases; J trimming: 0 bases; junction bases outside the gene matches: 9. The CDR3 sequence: CASSPRQGVEANYGYTF. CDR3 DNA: TGTGCCAGCTCACCAAGGCAGGGGGTGGAAGCTAACTATGGCTACACCTTC.

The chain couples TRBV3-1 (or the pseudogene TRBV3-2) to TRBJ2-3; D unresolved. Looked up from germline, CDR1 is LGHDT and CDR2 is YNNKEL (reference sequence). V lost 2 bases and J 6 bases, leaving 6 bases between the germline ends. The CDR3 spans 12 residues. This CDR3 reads CASSQTTDTQYF. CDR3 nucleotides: TGTGCCAGCAGCCAAACAACGGATACGCAGTATTTT.

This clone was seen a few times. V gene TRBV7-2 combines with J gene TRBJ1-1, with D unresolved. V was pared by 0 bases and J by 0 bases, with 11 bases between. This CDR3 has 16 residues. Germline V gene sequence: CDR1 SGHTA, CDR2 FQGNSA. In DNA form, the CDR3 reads TGTGCCAGCAGCTTAGCTAGTACGAATTTGAACACTGAAGCTTTCTTT. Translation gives CASSLASTNLNTEAFF.